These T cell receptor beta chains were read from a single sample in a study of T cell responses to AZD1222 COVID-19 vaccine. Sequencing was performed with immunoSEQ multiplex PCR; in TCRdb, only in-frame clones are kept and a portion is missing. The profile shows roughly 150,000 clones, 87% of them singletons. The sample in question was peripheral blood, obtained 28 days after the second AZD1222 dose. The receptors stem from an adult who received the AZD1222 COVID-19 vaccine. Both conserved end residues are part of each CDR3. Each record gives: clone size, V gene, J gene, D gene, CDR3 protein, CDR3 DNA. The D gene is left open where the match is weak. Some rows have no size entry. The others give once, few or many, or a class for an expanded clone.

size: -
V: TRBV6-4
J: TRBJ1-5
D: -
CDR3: CASYGGNQPQHF
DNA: TGTGCCAGCTATGGCGGGAACCAGCCCCAGCATTTT

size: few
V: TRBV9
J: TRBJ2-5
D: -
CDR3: CASSVGQAQQETQYF
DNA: TGTGCCAGCAGCGTAGGACAGGCCCAACAAGAGACCCAGTACTTC

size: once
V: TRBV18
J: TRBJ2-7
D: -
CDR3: CASSPGFGFTSYEQYF
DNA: TGTGCCAGCTCACCAGGTTTCGGCTTTACCTCCTACGAGCAGTACTTC

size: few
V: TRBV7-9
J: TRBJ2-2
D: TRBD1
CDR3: CASSLQQGANTGELFF
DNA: TGTGCCAGCAGCCTACAACAGGGGGCGAACACCGGGGAGCTGTTTTTT

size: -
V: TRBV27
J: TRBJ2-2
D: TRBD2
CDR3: CATKLLLAGGKTGELFF
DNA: TGTGCCACCAAGTTGCTACTAGCGGGAGGAAAAACCGGGGAGCTGTTTTTT

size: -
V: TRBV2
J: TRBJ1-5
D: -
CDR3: CASRLFRTNQPQHF
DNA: TGTGCCAGCAGACTGTTCCGGACGAATCAGCCCCAGCATTTT

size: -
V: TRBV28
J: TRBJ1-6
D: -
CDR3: CASRPGPSYNSPLHF
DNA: TGTGCCAGCAGGCCCGGGCCCTCCTATAATTCACCCCTCCACTTT

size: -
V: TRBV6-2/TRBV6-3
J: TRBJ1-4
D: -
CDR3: CASSYPDPTTNEKLFF
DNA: TGTGCCAGCAGTTACCCAGACCCAACAACTAATGAAAAACTGTTTTTT

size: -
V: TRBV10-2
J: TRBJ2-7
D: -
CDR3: CASGPGLSYEQYF
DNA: TGCGCCAGCGGCCCGGGACTCTCCTACGAGCAGTACTTC

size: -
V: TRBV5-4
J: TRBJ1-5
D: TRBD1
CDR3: CASRRDRDSNSNQPQHF
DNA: TGTGCCAGCAGACGGGACAGGGATTCTAATAGCAATCAGCCCCAGCATTTT

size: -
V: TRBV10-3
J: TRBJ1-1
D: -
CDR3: CAISVGPRMNTEAFF
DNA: TGTGCCATCAGTGTCGGACCTCGGATGAACACTGAAGCTTTCTTT

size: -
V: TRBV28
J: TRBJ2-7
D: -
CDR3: CASRVLGSTYYEQYF
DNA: TGTGCCAGCAGGGTCCTAGGCAGCACCTACTACGAGCAGTACTTC

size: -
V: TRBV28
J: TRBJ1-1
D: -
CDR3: CASSKRQIYTEAFF
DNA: TGTGCCAGCAGTAAACGACAAATTTACACTGAAGCTTTCTTT

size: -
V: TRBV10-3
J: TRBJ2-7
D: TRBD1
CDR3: CAIMRDRGIHEQYF
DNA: TGTGCCATCATGCGGGACAGGGGAATCCACGAGCAGTACTTC

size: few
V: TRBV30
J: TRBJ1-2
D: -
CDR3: CAWSVLARVGGYTF
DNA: TGTGCCTGGAGTGTACTCGCCAGGGTTGGTGGCTACACCTTC

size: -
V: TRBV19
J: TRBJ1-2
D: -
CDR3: CASSIEAGGYTF
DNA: TGTGCCAGTAGTATAGAGGCAGGCGGCTACACCTTC

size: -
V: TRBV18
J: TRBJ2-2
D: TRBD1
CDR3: CASSPQGQGATGELFF
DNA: TGTGCCAGCTCACCACAGGGACAGGGGGCGACCGGGGAGCTGTTTTTT

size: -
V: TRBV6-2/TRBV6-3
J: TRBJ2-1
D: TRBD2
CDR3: CASSYNPSASGSYNEQFF
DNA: TGTGCCAGCAGTTACAATCCCTCGGCTAGCGGGAGCTACAATGAGCAGTTCTTC

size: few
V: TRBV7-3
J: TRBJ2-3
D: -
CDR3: CASSFGGLADTQYF
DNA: TGTGCCAGCAGCTTTGGGGGTCTCGCAGATACGCAGTATTTT

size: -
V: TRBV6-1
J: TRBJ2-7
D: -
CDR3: CASSGVIQGGTYEQYF
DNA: TGTGCCAGCAGTGGGGTTATACAGGGGGGGACCTACGAGCAGTACTTC

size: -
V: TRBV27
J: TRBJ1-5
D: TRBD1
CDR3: CASRRTGTGNQPQHF
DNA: TGTGCCAGCAGGAGAACCGGGACAGGGAATCAGCCCCAGCATTTT

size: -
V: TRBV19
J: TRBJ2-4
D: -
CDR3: CASSSRGVAKNIQYF
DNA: TGTGCCAGTAGTTCCCGTGGAGTAGCCAAAAACATTCAGTACTTC

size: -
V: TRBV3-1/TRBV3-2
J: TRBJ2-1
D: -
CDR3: CASSPSRSSYNEQFF
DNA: TGTGCCAGCAGTCCCAGCCGGAGCTCCTACAATGAGCAGTTCTTC

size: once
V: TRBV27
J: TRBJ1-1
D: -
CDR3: CASSSRTGNTEAFF
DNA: TGTGCCAGCAGTTCCCGGACGGGAAACACTGAAGCTTTCTTT

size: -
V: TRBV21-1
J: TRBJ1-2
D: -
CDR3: CASSKVPTTGGVYGYTF
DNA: TGTGCCAGCAGCAAAGTCCCAACGACAGGGGGGGTCTATGGCTACACCTTC

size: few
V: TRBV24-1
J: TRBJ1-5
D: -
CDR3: CATSEGGNQPQHF
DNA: TGTGCCACCAGTGAGGGGGGGAATCAGCCCCAGCATTTT

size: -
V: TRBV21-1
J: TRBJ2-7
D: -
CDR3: CASSNGTVPTYEQYF
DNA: TGTGCCAGCAGCAACGGGACAGTTCCCACCTACGAGCAGTACTTC

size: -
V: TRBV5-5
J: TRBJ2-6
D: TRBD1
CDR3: CASSSDRAPGANVLTF
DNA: TGTGCCAGCAGCTCTGACAGGGCGCCTGGGGCCAACGTCCTGACTTTC

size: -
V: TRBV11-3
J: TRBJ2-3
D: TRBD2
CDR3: CASSHGRPSGKGVDTQYF
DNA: TGTGCCAGCAGCCATGGCCGACCTAGCGGGAAAGGGGTAGATACGCAGTATTTT

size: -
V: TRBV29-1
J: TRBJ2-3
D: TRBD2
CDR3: CSVDSGRGTDTQYF
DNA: TGCAGCGTTGACAGCGGGAGGGGCACAGATACGCAGTATTTT

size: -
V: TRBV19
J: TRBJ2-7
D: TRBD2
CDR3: CASKQSSGSYEQYF
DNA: TGTGCCAGTAAGCAGAGTAGCGGGTCCTACGAGCAGTACTTC

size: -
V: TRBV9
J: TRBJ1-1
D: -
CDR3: CASREAGNTEAFF
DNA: TGTGCCAGCCGTGAGGCGGGGAACACTGAAGCTTTCTTT

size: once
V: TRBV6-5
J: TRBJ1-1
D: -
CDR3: CASRDDRLAFF
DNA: TGTGCCAGCAGGGATGATAGATTGGCTTTCTTT

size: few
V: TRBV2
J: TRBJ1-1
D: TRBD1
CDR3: CASSRTGDPTEAFF
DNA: TGTGCCAGCAGCCGGACAGGGGATCCCACTGAAGCTTTCTTT

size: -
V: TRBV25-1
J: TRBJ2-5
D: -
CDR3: CASSDHSWQETQYF
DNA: TGTGCCAGCAGTGATCATAGTTGGCAAGAGACCCAGTACTTC

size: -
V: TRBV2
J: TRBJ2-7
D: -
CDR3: CASQGRVGEQYF
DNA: TGTGCCAGCCAGGGGAGAGTGGGCGAGCAGTACTTC

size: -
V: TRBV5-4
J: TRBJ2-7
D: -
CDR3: CASSSYSSSYEQYF
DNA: TGTGCCAGCAGCTCATACAGCTCCTCCTACGAGCAGTACTTC

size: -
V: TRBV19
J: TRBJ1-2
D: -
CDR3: CASSMRGSSNYGYTF
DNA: TGTGCCAGTAGTATGCGGGGATCGTCTAACTATGGCTACACCTTC

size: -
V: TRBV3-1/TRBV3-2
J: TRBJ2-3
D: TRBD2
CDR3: CASSQVGLAPDTQYF
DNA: TGTGCCAGCAGCCAAGTGGGACTAGCGCCAGATACGCAGTATTTT

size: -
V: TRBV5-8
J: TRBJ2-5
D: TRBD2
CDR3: CASSTGRKVETQYF
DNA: TGTGCCAGCAGCACCGGGAGGAAGGTGGAGACCCAGTACTTC

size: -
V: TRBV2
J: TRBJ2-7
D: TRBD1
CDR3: CASRDSGTGAYEQYF
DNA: TGTGCCAGCAGGGACTCCGGGACAGGGGCCTACGAGCAGTACTTC

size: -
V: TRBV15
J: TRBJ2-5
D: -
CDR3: CATSRAGRWETQYF
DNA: TGTGCCACCAGCAGGGCAGGGCGGTGGGAGACCCAGTACTTC